Listed below are T cell receptor beta chains from one sample, sequenced in a study of T-cell memory formation after mild COVID-19. Using its own MiXCR run on the 5' RACE reads, TCRdb lists one record per CDR3 protein. The profile covers just over 50,000 distinct CDR3 sequences, with around 9.7% appearing a single time and 10% to 15% taken by the ten largest. Specimen: PBMCs or a T cell subset sorted from them (not recorded which). The receptor source for this set is an adult woman who had mild COVID-19 (a few samples of this study predate the infection). Cell type and time point are not known. Both conserved end residues are part of each CDR3. The D gene is left open where the match is weak. Expanded clones are given a class, and other clones once, few, many or no size at all.

length	V	J	size	D	DNA	CDR3
14	TRBV20-1	TRBJ2-7	many	TRBD1	TGCAGTGCTAGTGCCGGGACAGGGTTGGAGGAGCAGTACTTC	CSASAGTGLEEQYF
13	TRBV29-1	TRBJ2-3	many	.	TGCAGCGCGTCAGTTTTTAGCACAGATACGCAGTATTTT	CSASVFSTDTQYF
15	TRBV15	TRBJ1-1	few	.	TGTGCCACCAGCAGAGTGGAAGTGGGGGTGCCTGAAGCTTTCTTT	CATSRVEVGVPEAFF
17	TRBV5-1	TRBJ2-2	.	.	TGCGCCAGCAGCTTGGCCGGGCGGGGGCGGAACACCGGGGAGCTGTTTTTT	CASSLAGRGRNTGELFF
18	TRBV19	TRBJ2-7	many	TRBD2	TGTGCCAGTAGTATGGACTTCTCCGGATCGGGAGGCTCATACGAGCAGTACTTC	CASSMDFSGSGGSYEQYF
15	TRBV19	TRBJ1-1	.	TRBD1	TGTGCCAGTAGGCCGGGACAGGGGGGGAACACTGAAGCTTTCTTT	CASRPGQGGNTEAFF
15	TRBV12-3/TRBV12-4	TRBJ2-2	many	.	TGTGCCAGCAGCCGCGCTCAGGGTGCCACCGGGGAGCTGTTTTTT	CASSRAQGATGELFF
16	TRBV5-6	TRBJ2-1	many	TRBD1	TGTGCCAGCAGCTTGGGGGACAGATTCTCCTACAATGAGCAGTTCTTC	CASSLGDRFSYNEQFF
12	TRBV6-5	TRBJ1-2	few	.	TGTGCCATCCGTTCCCCCGGGGGAGGCTACACCTTC	CAIRSPGGGYTF
16	TRBV6-2/TRBV6-3	TRBJ2-7	many	.	TGTGCCAGCAGTTACTCGAACCCTATGGGACGGTACGAGCAGTACTTC	CASSYSNPMGRYEQYF
14	TRBV15	TRBJ2-7	.	TRBD1	TGTGCCACCAGCAGGGACAGGGAAGCCTACGAGCAGTACTTC	CATSRDREAYEQYF
15	TRBV24-1	TRBJ2-5	.	.	TGTGCCACCAGTGACCCCTCGGGACCGCAAGAGACCCAGTACTTC	CATSDPSGPQETQYF
14	TRBV20-1	TRBJ2-1	many	TRBD2	TGCAGTGCTAGAGATGGCGGGGGGGCCAATGAGCAGTTCTTC	CSARDGGGANEQFF
11	TRBV28	TRBJ1-1	.	.	TGTGCCAGCAGTTTAAGGGAAGATGCTTTCTTT	CASSLREDAFF
16	TRBV11-3	TRBJ2-3	many	TRBD1	TGTGCCAGCAGCTCGAGGCCGGGACAGGCCACAGATACGCAGTATTTT	CASSSRPGQATDTQYF
14	TRBV5-4	TRBJ2-1	.	.	TGTGCCAGCAGCTTGTCCCGGGGGGCGAATGAGCAGTTCTTC	CASSLSRGANEQFF
16	TRBV6-5	TRBJ2-3	few	TRBD2	TGTGCCAGCAGGCCCCCGGGACTAGCGGGAAGAAATACGCAGTATTTT	CASRPPGLAGRNTQYF
14	TRBV11-3	TRBJ2-3	few	.	TGTGCCAGCAGCTTACGGCGGGGCACAGATACGCAGTATTTT	CASSLRRGTDTQYF
15	TRBV12-3/TRBV12-4	TRBJ2-1	many	TRBD2	TGTGCCAGCAGTTTTGGACTAGCGGGAGCTAGTGAGCAGTTCTTC	CASSFGLAGASEQFF
16	TRBV7-9	TRBJ2-3	many	TRBD1	TGTGCCAGCAGCCACGGGACAGGGAGGTCCACAGATACGCAGTATTTT	CASSHGTGRSTDTQYF
17	TRBV7-8	TRBJ2-7	few	TRBD1	TGTGCCAGCAGCCTTGGGACAGGGGGCTCAAGCTCCTACGAGCAGTACTTC	CASSLGTGGSSSYEQYF
15	TRBV2	TRBJ1-2	.	.	TGTGCCAGCTTGGCCAGCCAGTGGATGAACTATGGCTACACCTTC	CASLASQWMNYGYTF
13	TRBV2	TRBJ2-7	few	.	TGTGCCAGCAGTGAAGGCAGAACCTACGAGCAGTACTTC	CASSEGRTYEQYF
13	TRBV5-4	TRBJ2-4	few	.	TGTGCCAGCAGCTTAAGGGGAAGCAACATTCAGTACTTC	CASSLRGSNIQYF
15	TRBV19	TRBJ2-1	.	TRBD1	TGTGCCAGTAGTAAGGGGACAGGGGCTCTGGCTGGGCAGTTCTTC	CASSKGTGALAGQFF
16	TRBV5-1	TRBJ2-1	.	TRBD2	TGCGCCAGCAGCCAAAGCGGGGGGGGTCGCATCGGTGAGCAGTTCTTC	CASSQSGGGRIGEQFF
16	TRBV30	TRBJ2-1	.	TRBD2	TGTGCCTGGAGTGTTTATCGTAGCGGGAGGGCCGGTGAGCAGTTCTTC	CAWSVYRSGRAGEQFF